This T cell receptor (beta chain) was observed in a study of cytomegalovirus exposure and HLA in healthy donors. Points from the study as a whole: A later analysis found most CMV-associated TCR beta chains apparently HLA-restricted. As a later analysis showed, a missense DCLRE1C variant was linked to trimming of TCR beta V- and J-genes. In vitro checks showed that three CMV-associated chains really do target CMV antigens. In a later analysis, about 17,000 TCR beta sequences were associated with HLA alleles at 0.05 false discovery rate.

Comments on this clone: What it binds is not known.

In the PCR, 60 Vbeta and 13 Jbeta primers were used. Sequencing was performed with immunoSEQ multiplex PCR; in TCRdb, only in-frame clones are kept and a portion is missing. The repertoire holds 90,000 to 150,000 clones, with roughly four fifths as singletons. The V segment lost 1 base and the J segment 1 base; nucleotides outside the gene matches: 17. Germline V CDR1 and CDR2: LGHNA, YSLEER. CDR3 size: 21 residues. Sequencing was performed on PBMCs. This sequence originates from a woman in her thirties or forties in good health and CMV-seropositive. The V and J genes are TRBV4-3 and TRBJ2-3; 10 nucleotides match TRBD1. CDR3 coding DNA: TGCGCCAGCAGCCAAGCCGGGACAGGGGAGGTTTACTACTCCTGCACAGATACGCAGTATTTT. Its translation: CASSQAGTGEVYYSCTDTQYF.